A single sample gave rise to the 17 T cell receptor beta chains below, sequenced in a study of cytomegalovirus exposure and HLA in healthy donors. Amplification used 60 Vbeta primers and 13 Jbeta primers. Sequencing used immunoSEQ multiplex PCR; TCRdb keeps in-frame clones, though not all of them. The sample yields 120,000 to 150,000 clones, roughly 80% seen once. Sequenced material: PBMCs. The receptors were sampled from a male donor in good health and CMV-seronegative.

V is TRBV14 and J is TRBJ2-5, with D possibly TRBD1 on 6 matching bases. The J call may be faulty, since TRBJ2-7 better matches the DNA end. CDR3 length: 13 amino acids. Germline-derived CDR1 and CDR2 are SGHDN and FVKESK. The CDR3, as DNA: TGTGCCAGCAGCCATACACAGGGCTACGAGCAGTACTTC. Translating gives CASSHTQGYEQYF.

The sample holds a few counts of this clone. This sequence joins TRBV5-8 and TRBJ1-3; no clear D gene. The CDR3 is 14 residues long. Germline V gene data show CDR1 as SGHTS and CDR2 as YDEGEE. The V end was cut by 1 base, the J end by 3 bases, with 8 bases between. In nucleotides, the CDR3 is TGTGCCAGCAGCTTGAGCAACTTTGGAAACACCATATATTTT. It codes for CASSLSNFGNTIYF.

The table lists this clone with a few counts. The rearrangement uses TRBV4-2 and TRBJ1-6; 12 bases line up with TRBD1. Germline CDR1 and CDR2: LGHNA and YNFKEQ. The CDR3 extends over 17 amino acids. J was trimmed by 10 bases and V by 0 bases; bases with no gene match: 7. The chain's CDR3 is CASSQDGWGTGGSPLHF. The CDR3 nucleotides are TGTGCCAGCAGCCAAGACGGGTGGGGGACAGGGGGCTCACCCCTCCACTTT.

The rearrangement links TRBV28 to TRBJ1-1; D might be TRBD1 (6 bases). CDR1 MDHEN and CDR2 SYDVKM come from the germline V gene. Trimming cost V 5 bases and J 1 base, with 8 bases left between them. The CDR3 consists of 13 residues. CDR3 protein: CASSTTGNTEAFF. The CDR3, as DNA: TGTGCCAGCAGTACGACAGGGAACACTGAAGCTTTCTTT.

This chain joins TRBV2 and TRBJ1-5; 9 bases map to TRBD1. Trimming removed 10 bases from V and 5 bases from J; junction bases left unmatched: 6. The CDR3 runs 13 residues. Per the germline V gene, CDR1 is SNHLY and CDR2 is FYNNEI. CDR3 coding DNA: TGTGCCACGGGACAGGGCCCCTATCAGCCCCAGCATTTT. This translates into CATGQGPYQPQHF.

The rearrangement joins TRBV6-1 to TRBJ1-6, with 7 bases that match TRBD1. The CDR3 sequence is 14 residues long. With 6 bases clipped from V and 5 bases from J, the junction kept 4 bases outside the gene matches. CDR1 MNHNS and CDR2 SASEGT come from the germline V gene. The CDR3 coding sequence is TGTGCCAGCAGCGTCGACAGGGATAATTCACCCCTCCACTTT. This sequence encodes CASSVDRDNSPLHF.

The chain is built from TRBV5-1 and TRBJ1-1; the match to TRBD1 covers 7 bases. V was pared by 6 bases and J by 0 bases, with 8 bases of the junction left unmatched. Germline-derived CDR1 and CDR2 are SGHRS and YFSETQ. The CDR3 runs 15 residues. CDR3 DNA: TGCGCCAGCAAGGGGACAGCTATGATGAACACTGAAGCTTTCTTT. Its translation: CASKGTAMMNTEAFF.

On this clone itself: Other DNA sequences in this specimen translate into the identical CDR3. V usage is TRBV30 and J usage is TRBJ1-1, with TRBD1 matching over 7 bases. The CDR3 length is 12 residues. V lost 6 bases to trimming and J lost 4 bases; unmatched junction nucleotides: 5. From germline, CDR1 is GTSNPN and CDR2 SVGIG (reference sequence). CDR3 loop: CACHRGGTEAFF. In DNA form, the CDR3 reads TGTGCCTGCCACAGGGGAGGCACTGAAGCTTTCTTT.

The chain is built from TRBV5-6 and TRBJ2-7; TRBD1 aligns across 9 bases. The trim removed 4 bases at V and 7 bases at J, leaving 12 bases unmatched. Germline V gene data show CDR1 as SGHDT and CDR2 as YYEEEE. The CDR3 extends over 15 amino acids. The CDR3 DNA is TGTGCCAGCAGCACCTTACAGGGGGCTGCGAATGAGCAGTACTTC. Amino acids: CASSTLQGAANEQYF.

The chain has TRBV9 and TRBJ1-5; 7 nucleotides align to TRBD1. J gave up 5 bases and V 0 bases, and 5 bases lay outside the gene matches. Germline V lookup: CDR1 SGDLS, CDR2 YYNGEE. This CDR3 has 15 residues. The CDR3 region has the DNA TGTGCCAGCAGCGTAGCGGGGGACAGACATCAGCCCCAGCATTTT. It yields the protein CASSVAGDRHQPQHF. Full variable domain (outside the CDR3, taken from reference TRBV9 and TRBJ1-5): DSGVTQTPKHLITATGQRVTLRCSPRSGDLSVYWYQQSLDQGLQFLIQYYNGEERAKGNILERFSAQQFPDLHSELNLSSLELGDSALYFCASSVAGDRHQPQHFGDGTRLSIL.

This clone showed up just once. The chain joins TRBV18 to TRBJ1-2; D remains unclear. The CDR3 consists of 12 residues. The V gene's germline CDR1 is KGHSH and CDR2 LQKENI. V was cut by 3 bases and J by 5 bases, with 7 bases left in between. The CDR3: CASSPDGYGYTF. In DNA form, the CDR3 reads TGTGCCAGCTCACCCGACGGGTATGGCTACACCTTC.

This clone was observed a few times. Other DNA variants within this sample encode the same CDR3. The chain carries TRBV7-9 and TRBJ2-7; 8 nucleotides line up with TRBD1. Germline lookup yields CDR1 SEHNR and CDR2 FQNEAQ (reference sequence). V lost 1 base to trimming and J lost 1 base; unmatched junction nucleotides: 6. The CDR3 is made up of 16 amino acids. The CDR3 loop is CASSLVRTGSSYEQYF. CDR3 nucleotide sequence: TGTGCCAGCAGCTTAGTTCGGACAGGGTCATCCTACGAGCAGTACTTC.

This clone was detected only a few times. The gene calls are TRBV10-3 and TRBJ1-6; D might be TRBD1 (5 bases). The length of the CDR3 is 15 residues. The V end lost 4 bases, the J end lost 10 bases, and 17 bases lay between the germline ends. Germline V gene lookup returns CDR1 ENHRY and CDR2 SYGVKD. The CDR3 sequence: CAISGSRDMESPLHF. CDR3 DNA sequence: TGTGCCATCAGTGGAAGCAGGGATATGGAGTCACCCCTCCACTTT.

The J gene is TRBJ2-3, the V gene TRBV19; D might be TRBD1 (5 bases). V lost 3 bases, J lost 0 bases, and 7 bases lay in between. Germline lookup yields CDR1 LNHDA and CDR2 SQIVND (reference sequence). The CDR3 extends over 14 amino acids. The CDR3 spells CASSMTVSTDTQYF. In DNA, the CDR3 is TGTGCCAGTAGTATGACAGTTAGCACAGATACGCAGTATTTT.

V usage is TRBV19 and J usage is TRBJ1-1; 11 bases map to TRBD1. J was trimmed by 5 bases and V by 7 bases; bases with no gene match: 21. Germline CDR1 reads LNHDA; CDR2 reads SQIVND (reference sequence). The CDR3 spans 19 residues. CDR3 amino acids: CASKRGNYNRDRGITEAFF. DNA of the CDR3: TGTGCCAGTAAAAGAGGGAACTACAACCGGGACAGGGGGATTACTGAAGCTTTCTTT.

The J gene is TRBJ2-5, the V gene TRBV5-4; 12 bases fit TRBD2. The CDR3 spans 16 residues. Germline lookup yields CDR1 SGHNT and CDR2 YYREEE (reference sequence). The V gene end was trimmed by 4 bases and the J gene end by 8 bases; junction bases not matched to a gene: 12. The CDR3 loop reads CASSQTPTSGGLTQYF. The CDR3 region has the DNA TGTGCCAGCAGCCAAACCCCAACTAGCGGGGGGTTAACCCAGTACTTC.

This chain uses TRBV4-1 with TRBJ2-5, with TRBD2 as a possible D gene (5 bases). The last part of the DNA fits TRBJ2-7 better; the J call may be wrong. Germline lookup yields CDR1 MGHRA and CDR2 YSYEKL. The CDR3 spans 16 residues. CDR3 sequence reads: CASSQHRGPAPYEQYF. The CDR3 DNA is TGCGCCAGCAGCCAACATCGGGGTCCCGCGCCCTACGAGCAGTACTTC.